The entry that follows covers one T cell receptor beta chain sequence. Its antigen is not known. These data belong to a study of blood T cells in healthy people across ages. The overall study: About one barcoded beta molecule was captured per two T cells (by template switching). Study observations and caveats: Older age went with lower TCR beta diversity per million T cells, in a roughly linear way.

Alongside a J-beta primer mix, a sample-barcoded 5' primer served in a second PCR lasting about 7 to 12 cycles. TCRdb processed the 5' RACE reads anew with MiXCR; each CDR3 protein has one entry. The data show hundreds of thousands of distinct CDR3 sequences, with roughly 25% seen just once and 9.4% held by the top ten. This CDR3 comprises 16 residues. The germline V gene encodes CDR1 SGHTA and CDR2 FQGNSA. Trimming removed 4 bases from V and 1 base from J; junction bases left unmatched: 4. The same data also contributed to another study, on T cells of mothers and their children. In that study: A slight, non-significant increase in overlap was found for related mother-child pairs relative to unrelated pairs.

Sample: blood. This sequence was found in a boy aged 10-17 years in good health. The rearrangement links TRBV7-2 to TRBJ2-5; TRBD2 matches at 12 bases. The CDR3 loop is CASSSSSGGGQETQYF. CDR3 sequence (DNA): TGTGCCAGCAGCTCCTCTAGCGGGGGGGGCCAAGAGACCCAGTACTTC. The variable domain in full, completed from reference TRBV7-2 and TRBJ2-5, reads GAGVSQSPSNKVTEKGKDVELRCDPISGHTALYWYRQSLGQGLEFLIYFQGNSAPDKSGLPSDRFSAERTGGSVSTLTIQRTQQEDSAVYLCASSSSSGGGQETQYFGPGTRLLVL.